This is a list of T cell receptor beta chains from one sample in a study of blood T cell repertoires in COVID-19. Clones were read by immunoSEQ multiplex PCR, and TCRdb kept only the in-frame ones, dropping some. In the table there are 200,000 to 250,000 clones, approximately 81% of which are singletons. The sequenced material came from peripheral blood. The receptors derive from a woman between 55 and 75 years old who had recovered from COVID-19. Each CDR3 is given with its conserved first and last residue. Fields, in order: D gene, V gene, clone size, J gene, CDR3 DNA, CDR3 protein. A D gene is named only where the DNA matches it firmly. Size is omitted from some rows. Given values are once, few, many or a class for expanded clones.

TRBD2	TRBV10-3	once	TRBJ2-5	TGTGCCATCAGTGTTACTAGCGGGGGAAGGGAGACCCAGTACTTC	CAISVTSGGRETQYF
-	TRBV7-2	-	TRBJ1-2	TGTGCCAGCAGCCCTCCGGGGGTCTATGGCTACACCTTC	CASSPPGVYGYTF
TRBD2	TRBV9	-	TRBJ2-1	TGTGCCAGCAGTGATTCGTACATAGCGGGGGGGCCAAATGAGCAGTTCTTC	CASSDSYIAGGPNEQFF
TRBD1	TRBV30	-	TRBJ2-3	TGTGCCTGGAGCCCCGGACAGGGGGGCACAGATACGCAGTATTTT	CAWSPGQGGTDTQYF
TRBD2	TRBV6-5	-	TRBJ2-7	TGTGCCAGCAGTTACAGCGGACTAGCGGGGGCCTACGAGCAGTACTTC	CASSYSGLAGAYEQYF
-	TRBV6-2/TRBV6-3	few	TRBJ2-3	TGTGCCAGCAGTTACTCGAGAGGGTCAGATACGCAGTATTTT	CASSYSRGSDTQYF
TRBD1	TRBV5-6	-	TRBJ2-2	TGTGCCAGCAGCCGACAGGGACCGCTCACCGGGGAGCTGTTTTTT	CASSRQGPLTGELFF
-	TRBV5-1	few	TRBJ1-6	TGCGCCAGCAGCTTGGCCAGCTCCTATAATTCACCCCTCCACTTT	CASSLASSYNSPLHF
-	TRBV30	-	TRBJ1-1	TGTGCCTGGGGCGGAGACTCAGAGAACACTGAAGCTTTCTTT	CAWGGDSENTEAFF
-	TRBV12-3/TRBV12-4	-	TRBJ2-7	TGTGCCAGCAGTCCCCTGGACTTCAGGGAGCAGTACTTC	CASSPLDFREQYF
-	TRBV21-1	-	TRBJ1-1	TGTGCCAGCTCCGGGGGGCTCCTACAGCCTGAAGCTTTCTTT	CASSGGLLQPEAFF
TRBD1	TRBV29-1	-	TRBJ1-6	TGCAGCGCACAGGGGAATCGGAATTCACCCCTCCACTTT	CSAQGNRNSPLHF
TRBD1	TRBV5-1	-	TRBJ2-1	TGCGCCAGCAGCCCGGATTTGACAGGGGGCGCGAGGAATGAGCAGTTCTTC	CASSPDLTGGARNEQFF
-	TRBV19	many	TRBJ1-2	TGTGCCAGTACCACAGCATCGGGGAGCCGCTATGGCTACACCTTC	CASTTASGSRYGYTF
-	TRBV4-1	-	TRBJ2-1	TGCGCCAGCAGCCAAGACAGGACGGGGAATGAGCAGTTCTTC	CASSQDRTGNEQFF
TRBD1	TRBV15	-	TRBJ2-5	TGTGCCACCAGAACGACAGGGGCGGGAGAGACCCAGTACTTC	CATRTTGAGETQYF
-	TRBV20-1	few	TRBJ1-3	TGCAGTGCTAGTATCGGGTGGCCCTCTGGAAACACCATATATTTT	CSASIGWPSGNTIYF